The clone carrying this T cell receptor beta chain appeared many times. This CDR3 is 13 amino acids long. Germline CDR1 reads KGHSH; CDR2 reads LQKENI. V dropped 6 bases and J dropped 4 bases, with 10 bases sitting between them. TCRdb re-called the RACE reads with MiXCR, one entry per CDR3 protein. The table includes some 60,000 distinct CDR3 sequences, about an eighth detected once. The data originate from a study of human T cells and chemical hapten exposure. On the study more broadly: Sensitization applied 2% DPC to roughly 2 cm by roughly 2 cm of upper inner arm skin. Mostly female, the patients presented with alopecia areata, totalis or universalis. Diphenylcyclopropenone doses were given weekly to the scalps of patients across the approximately 24-week study.

Time point defined: patch test 3, about 24 weeks after DPC sensitization. Treatment noted: therapeutic diphenylcyclopropenone sensitization with weekly scalp DPC. The source material was whole blood, sampled in connection with sensitization to the hapten diphenylcyclopropenone (DPC). The sequence came from a man aged 30 to 39 with alopecia areata. Some clones in this sample may be carry-over from other donors' samples. The chain combines TRBV18 with TRBJ1-5, with D uncertain. Written as DNA, the CDR3 is TGTGCCAGCTCCGGTGGAGGAAATCAGCCCCAGCATTTT. Its translation: CASSGGGNQPQHF.